The clone carrying this TCR beta chain was observed at least ten times. One entry per CDR3 protein results from TCRdb running MiXCR on the reads. This table holds hundreds of thousands of distinct CDR3 sequences, roughly 18% found once. This entry is derived from a study of T cell repertoires in cytomegalovirus infection. Across the study: Public TCR beta signatures indicated both CMV infection and matching HLA type.

The V and J ends lost 0 bases and 7 bases respectively, with 21 bases between them. The CDR3 sequence is 16 residues long. CDR1 and CDR2 from the germline V gene are DFQATT and SNEGSKA (reference sequence). The rearrangement joins TRBV20-1 to TRBJ2-5; D ambiguous. Input material: PBMCs. The sequence was collected from a human donor in good health (CMV status not recorded). Some clones in this sample may be carry-over from other donors' samples. Written as DNA, the CDR3 is TGCAGTGCTAGAGATAGTCGCGTGGCCTCCTTGGGGACCCAGTACTTC. Protein: CSARDSRVASLGTQYF.